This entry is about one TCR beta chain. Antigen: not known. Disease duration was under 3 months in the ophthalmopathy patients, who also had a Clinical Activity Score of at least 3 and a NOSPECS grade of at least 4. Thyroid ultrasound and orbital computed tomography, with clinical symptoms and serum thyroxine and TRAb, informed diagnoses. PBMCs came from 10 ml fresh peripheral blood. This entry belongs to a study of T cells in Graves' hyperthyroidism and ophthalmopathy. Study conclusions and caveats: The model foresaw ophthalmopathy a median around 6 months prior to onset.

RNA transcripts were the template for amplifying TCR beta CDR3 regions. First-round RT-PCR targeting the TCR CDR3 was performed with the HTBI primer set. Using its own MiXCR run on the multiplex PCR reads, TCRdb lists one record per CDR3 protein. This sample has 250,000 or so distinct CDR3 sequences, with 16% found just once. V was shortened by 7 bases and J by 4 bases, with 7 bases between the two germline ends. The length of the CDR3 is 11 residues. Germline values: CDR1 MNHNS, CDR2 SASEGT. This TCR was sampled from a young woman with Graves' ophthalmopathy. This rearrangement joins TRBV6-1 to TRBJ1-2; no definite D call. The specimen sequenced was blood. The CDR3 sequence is CASNSGYGYTF. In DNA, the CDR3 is TGTGCCAGCAATAGCGGCTATGGCTACACCTTC.